The clone carrying this T cell receptor (beta chain) was detected ten times or more. No antigen is known for it. Because the CDR3's place on the DNA is in doubt, the DNA is left out and the CDR3 is given as listed by TCRdb. The entry originates in a study of T cells after yellow fever vaccination. Whole-study results and caveats: Weaker overall, the secondary response nonetheless peaked faster (day 5 versus 15). Contamination of FACS-sorted repertoires by abundant clonotypes from the bulk population could occur.

UMIs were added to TCR cDNA along with a universal primer site when it was made by 5'RACE template switching. TCRdb re-called the 5' RACE reads through MiXCR, storing one row per CDR3 protein. The table has a few hundred thousand distinct CDR3 sequences, more than 3.5% seen once. Per the germline V gene, CDR1 is SGHRS and CDR2 is YFSETQ. The CDR3 is 16 residues long, counting both termini. This receptor was obtained from a man younger than 35 who received the YFV17D yellow fever vaccine. This chain joins TRBV5-1 and TRBJ1-2; TRBD1, the D gene given by the table, was not confirmed from the DNA. Sequenced material: PBMCs, taken 15 days after the yellow fever booster vaccination. The CDR3 sequence is CASTFGEGVANYGYTF.